This note documents a single T cell receptor (beta chain) sequence. This tumor tissue came from a pretreatment baseline collection. TCRdb's copy holds only in-frame clones and misses some; the assay was immunoSEQ multiplex PCR. The data show about 1,800 clones, around 87% seen once. The source of the sample is a study of circulating tumor DNA in untreated peripheral T-cell lymphoma. The CDR3 loop spans 11 amino acids. V dropped 10 bases and J dropped 6 bases, with 12 bases sitting between them. Germline CDR1 is MRHNA and CDR2 is SNTAGT. The V and J genes are TRBV6-4 and TRBJ1-1; the D is unclear. This sequence originates from a human donor with peripheral T-cell lymphoma. The specimen was tumor tissue. The chain's CDR3 is CATLIVPEAFF. The CDR3 DNA reads TGTGCCACCCTGATTGTACCTGAAGCTTTCTTT.